Listed here are 32 T cell receptor beta chains from one sample, sequenced in a study of molecular identifiers for immune sequencing clone quantification. TCRdb ran MiXCR on the PCR reads and lists one entry per CDR3 protein. The table lists just under 650,000 distinct CDR3 sequences, 15% to 20% of them singletons. The sample consisted of naive CD8+ T cells from blood, with Jurkat cell RNA spiked in. The subset is: FACS-sorted CD8+CD4-CCR7+CD45RA+ naive T cells. These TCRs come from a human donor in good health. Some libraries in this study had Jurkat cell RNA spiked in.

This clonotype was counted many times. J is TRBJ2-2 and V is TRBV7-9, with D hard to call. In germline, CDR1 is SEHNR, CDR2 FQNEAQ (reference sequence). The CDR3 extends over 15 amino acids. Trimming took 2 bases from V and 1 from J, leaving 8 bases between them. As DNA, the CDR3 is TGTGCCAGCAGCTTATACCCCGGGAACACCGGGGAGCTGTTTTTT. As protein: CASSLYPGNTGELFF.

The gene calls are TRBV12-3 or TRBV12-4 and TRBJ2-3; 8 bases map to TRBD1. V was pared by 5 bases and J by 1 base, with 8 bases of the junction left unmatched. The CDR3 covers 16 residues. The CDR3 DNA sequence: TGTGCCAGCAGTCCACTAACGACAGGGGGCACAGATACGCAGTATTTT. Residues: CASSPLTTGGTDTQYF.

This clonotype was detected ten times or more. The chain uses TRBV7-9 and TRBJ2-3, with D perhaps TRBD2 (5 bases). Germline values: CDR1 SEHNR, CDR2 FQNEAQ (reference sequence). The ends were cut back, 8 bases at V and 1 base at J, with 16 bases in the middle. This CDR3 is 15 amino acids long. CDR3 bases: TGTGCCAGCCGCAGCTTGGTGAGGGGCACAGATACGCAGTATTTT. It is translated as CASRSLVRGTDTQYF.

This clonotype was seen ten or more times. The chain joins TRBV5-4 to TRBJ2-1, with 9 positions matching TRBD2. The CDR3 has 15 residues. V lost 5 bases, J lost 6 bases, and 9 bases stayed unmatched. The germline V gene encodes CDR1 SGHNT and CDR2 YYREEE (reference sequence). In DNA, the CDR3 is TGTGCCAGCAGATTCAGCGGGGGGACCTCCAATGAGCAGTTCTTC. Encoded protein: CASRFSGGTSNEQFF.

About this clonotype: Possible read error: a much larger clone is one base away. The genes are TRBV6-6 and TRBJ2-7; D may be TRBD1 (5 bases). This CDR3 contains 14 residues. Per germline, CDR1 MNHNY and CDR2 SVGAGI (reference sequence). Between the trimmed V and J ends, which lost 0 bases and 5 bases, there was a span of 11 bases. The CDR3 is CASSYSTEIHEQYF. CDR3 sequence (DNA): TGTGCCAGCAGTTACTCGACAGAAATCCACGAGCAGTACTTC.

Ten or more counts support this clonotype. CDR3 protein: CASSYGTSGEEQYF. The DNA for the CDR3 is TGTGCCAGCAGTTACGGGACTAGCGGGGAGGAGCAGTACTTC. The chain has TRBV27 and TRBJ2-7; 13 positions agree with TRBD2. Losses at the gene ends were 4 bases for V and 7 bases for J; bases not matched to a gene: 4. Germline CDR1 reads MNHEY; CDR2 reads SMNVEV (reference sequence). The CDR3 extends over 14 amino acids.

In this sample, this clonotype turned up many times. The chain couples TRBV7-9 to TRBJ1-2; D unresolved. The germline V and J ends were trimmed by 1 base and 7 bases, with 7 bases remaining between them. Germline assignment: CDR1 SEHNR and CDR2 FQNEAQ (reference sequence). This CDR3 contains 12 residues. In nucleotides, the CDR3 is TGTGCCAGCAGCTTAGAGGAGCTTGGCTACACCTTC. This encodes CASSLEELGYTF.

A remark on this clonotype: Just one base apart from a much larger clone, this may be a read error. The V call is TRBV24-1, the J call TRBJ1-5; D is uncertain. The CDR3 is made up of 14 amino acids. The germline gives CDR1 KGHDR, CDR2 SFDVKD. V lost 7 bases and J 6 bases, leaving 15 bases between the germline ends. CDR3 loop: CATSPPETGQPQHF. CDR3 nucleotide sequence: TGTGCCACCAGCCCCCCCGAGACGGGTCAGCCCCAGCATTTT.

A word on this clonotype: A much larger clonotype is one base distant, so this may be a read error. V is TRBV5-6 and J is TRBJ1-2; TRBD1 aligns across 10 bases. Germline lookup yields CDR1 SGHDT and CDR2 YYEEEE. The CDR3 covers 16 residues. J gave up 3 bases and V 0 bases, and 5 bases lay outside the gene matches. This CDR3 is CASSLGDRGFYYGYTF. Written as DNA, the CDR3 is TGTGCCAGCAGCTTGGGGGACAGGGGTTTCTACTATGGCTACACCTTC. The full variable domain, completed using reference TRBV5-6 and TRBJ1-2, is DAGVTQSPTHLIKTRGQQVTLRCSPKSGHDTVSWYQQALGQGPQFIFQYYEEEERQRGNFPDRFSGHQFPNYSSELNVNALLLGDSALYLCASSLGDRGFYYGYTFGSGTRLTVV.

This chain links TRBV3-1 with TRBJ2-2; 8 bases align to TRBD2. The V and J ends lost 0 bases and 3 bases, in that order; junction bases with no gene match: 9. The CDR3 sequence is 18 residues long. Germline-derived CDR1 and CDR2 are LGHDT and YNNKEL (reference sequence). The DNA for the CDR3 is TGTGCCAGCAGCCAAGATCATCATCCAGCGGGGGACACCGGGGAGCTGTTTTTT. This sequence encodes CASSQDHHPAGDTGELFF.

A few counts support this clonotype. The CDR3 reads CASSIVGGAYEQYF. The CDR3 nucleotides are TGTGCCAGTAGTATTGTCGGAGGCGCCTACGAGCAGTACTTC. This chain connects TRBV19 to TRBJ2-7; D is perhaps TRBD2 (5 bases). The CDR3 contains 14 residues. From germline, CDR1 is LNHDA and CDR2 SQIVND (reference sequence). V lost 3 bases to trimming and J lost 2 bases, with 11 bases between them.

This clonotype was detected ten times or more. This chain connects TRBV3-1 to TRBJ2-5; the D gene is possibly TRBD1 (5 bases). V was cut by 0 bases and J by 3 bases, with 11 bases left in between. Per the germline V gene, CDR1 is LGHDT and CDR2 is YNNKEL (reference sequence). CDR3 length: 15 amino acids. CDR3 protein: CASSQETGYEETQYF. The CDR3 DNA sequence: TGTGCCAGCAGCCAAGAAACAGGATACGAAGAGACCCAGTACTTC.

The rearrangement uses TRBV20-1 and TRBJ2-5, with D possibly being TRBD2 (7 bases). Trimming removed 3 bases at V and 1 base at J, with 15 bases between. Germline V gene sequence: CDR1 DFQATT, CDR2 SNEGSKA (reference sequence). The CDR3 covers 15 residues. CDR3 DNA: TGCAGTGCTAGCCTCCTGGCGGGGGCCCAAGAGACCCAGTACTTC. Translated, it gives CSASLLAGAQETQYF.

In the case of this clonotype: A read error may explain this, as a much larger clone is one base away. V and J are TRBV29-1 and TRBJ2-5; D is tentatively TRBD1 or TRBD2 (5 bases each). CDR3 length: 12 amino acids. Per the germline V gene, CDR1 is SQVTM and CDR2 is ANQGSEA. CDR3 in DNA: TGCGGCGTTGAGGGGACGTACGAGACCCAGTACTTC. This translates into CGVEGTYETQYF.

V usage is TRBV24-1 and J usage is TRBJ1-2; 7 bases are shared with TRBD1. J gave up 8 bases and V 9 bases, and 5 bases lay outside the gene matches. CDR3 length: 11 residues. Germline loops: CDR1 KGHDR, CDR2 SFDVKD. The CDR3 DNA follows: TGTGCCACCCGGGACAGTATCGGCTACACCTTC. Protein sequence: CATRDSIGYTF.

This clonotype was counted at least ten times. This chain joins TRBV2 and TRBJ2-3, with D possibly being TRBD1 or TRBD2 (5 bases each). Germline values: CDR1 SNHLY, CDR2 FYNNEI. This CDR3 is built from 13 residues. Trimming took 8 bases from V and 6 from J, leaving 15 bases between them. As DNA, the CDR3 is TGTGCCAGCTGGGACCCTCCCACGGATACGCAGTATTTT. Protein sequence: CASWDPPTDTQYF. The complete variable domain, with remaining parts taken from reference TRBV2 and TRBJ2-3, reads EPEVTQTPSHQVTQMGQEVILRCVPISNHLYFYWYRQILGQKVEFLVSFYNNEISEKSEIFDDQFSVERPDGSNFTLKIRSTKLEDSAMYFCASWDPPTDTQYFGPGTRLTVL.

This clonotype was recorded many times. The rearrangement uses TRBV7-6 and TRBJ2-3; 13 bases match TRBD2. The CDR3 is 20 residues long. J gave up 4 bases and V 4 bases, and 17 bases lay outside the gene matches. The germline V gene has CDR1 SGHVS and CDR2 FNYEAQ. CDR3 region: CASSSTRSWTSGRGSDTQYF. The CDR3 DNA reads as TGTGCCAGCAGCTCCACCCGGTCCTGGACTAGCGGGAGAGGGTCAGATACGCAGTATTTT.

This clonotype was seen more than once but under ten times. The chain joins TRBV7-9 to TRBJ2-7; a possible D gene is TRBD1 (5 bases). Looked up from germline, CDR1 is SEHNR and CDR2 is FQNEAQ (reference sequence). There are 12 residues in the CDR3. V was cut by 6 bases and J by 5 bases, with 11 bases left in between. CDR3 sequence: CASRQDVDEQYF. CDR3 DNA: TGTGCCAGCAGACAGGACGTCGACGAGCAGTACTTC.

As to this clonotype: This may arise from a read error, as a much more abundant clone is one base away. The chain combines TRBV7-9 with TRBJ2-2; 10 nucleotides agree with TRBD2. Germline CDR1 SEHNR, CDR2 FQNEAQ (reference sequence). The CDR3 totals 16 residues. The CDR3 region has the DNA TGTGCCAGCAGCCTAGCCCCTAGCGGGGGAGGCGGGGAGCCGTTTTTT. Encoded protein: CASSLAPSGGGGEPFF.

The rearrangement uses TRBV6-2 or TRBV6-3 and TRBJ2-7, with TRBD1 matching 9 bases. The CDR3 is made up of 17 amino acids. The J segment lost 5 bases and the V segment lost 1 base, leaving 12 bases of the junction unmatched. CDR1 and CDR2 (germline): MNHEY, SVGEGT. Written as DNA, the CDR3 is TGTGCCAGCAGTTACTGGACGCCGGGACAGGGTTACCACGAGCAGTACTTC. Amino acid sequence: CASSYWTPGQGYHEQYF.

This clonotype was recorded many times. The chain employs TRBV23-1 and TRBJ2-5; 7 bases map to TRBD1. TRBV23-1 is noted as an ORF with a role that remains uncertain. V gave up 1 base and J gave up 6 bases; unmatched junction bases: 11. The CDR3 spans 16 residues. CDR3 protein: CASSQFPGQIVKTQYF. The CDR3 DNA reads as TGCGCCAGCAGTCAATTTCCGGGACAGATTGTGAAGACCCAGTACTTC.

Turning to this clonotype: Being one base from a much bigger clone, this may be a read error. The DNA of the CDR3 is TGTGCCATCAGTGACCCTCCCGTCCTCGGCACAGATGCGCAGTATTTT. It yields the protein CAISDPPVLGTDAQYF. The chain carries TRBV10-3 and TRBJ2-3; D unclear. This CDR3 is 16 amino acids long. Germline-derived CDR1 and CDR2 are ENHRY and SYGVKD.

The table lists this clonotype with many counts. The V gene is TRBV20-1, the J gene TRBJ2-7; D possibly corresponds to TRBD2 (8 bases). CDR3 length: 14 amino acids. Germline V gene lookup returns CDR1 DFQATT and CDR2 SNEGSKA (reference sequence). V was cut by 6 bases and J by 2 bases, with 17 bases left in between. Written as DNA, the CDR3 is TGCAGTGCCCCCGGGGGGGGACAGACCTACGAGCAGTACTTC. Amino acids: CSAPGGGQTYEQYF.

As regards this clonotype: One end of the junction varies from germline; a read error may be responsible. The chain combines TRBV7-9 with TRBJ2-1; D may correspond to TRBD1 or TRBD2 (6 bases each). The CDR3 consists of 14 residues. Per germline, CDR1 SEHNR and CDR2 FQNEAQ (reference sequence). This CDR3 is CASSLLDGGNGQFF. The CDR3 nucleotides read TGTGCCAGCAGCTTACTAGACGGGGGCAATGGGCAGTTCTTC.

The rearrangement links TRBV19 to TRBJ2-1, with TRBD1 as a possible D gene (6 bases). Germline V lookup: CDR1 LNHDA, CDR2 SQIVND (reference sequence). V lost 4 bases and J lost 4, with 11 bases in between. CDR3 size: 14 residues. CDR3 loop: CASSNGTKYNEQFF. Written as DNA, the CDR3 is TGTGCCAGTAGTAACGGGACAAAATACAATGAGCAGTTCTTC.

As regards this clonotype: A single base separates this from a much larger clone, so it may be a read error. This chain links TRBV13 with TRBJ2-1; 7 bases match TRBD1. The CDR3 length is 14 residues. Germline lookup yields CDR1 PRHDT and CDR2 FYEKMQ (reference sequence). In nucleotides, the CDR3 is TGTGCCAGCAGTCCACCCGACAGGGAAAATGAGCGGTTCTTC. Translation: CASSPPDRENERFF.

This clonotype was detected ten times or more. The genes are TRBV4-3 and TRBJ2-7; D is perhaps TRBD1 or TRBD2 (5 bases each). The CDR3 is 15 amino acids. Per the germline V gene, CDR1 is LGHNA and CDR2 is YSLEER. V lost 1 base to trimming and J lost 0 bases, with 10 bases between them. CDR3 loop: CASSQAPGSSYEQYF. CDR3 DNA: TGCGCCAGCAGCCAAGCGCCAGGGAGCTCCTACGAGCAGTACTTC.

As concerns this clonotype: A read error may be the cause here, since a much bigger clone is one base away. This chain uses TRBV7-9 with TRBJ2-1; D remains unclear. The germline V gene encodes CDR1 SEHNR and CDR2 FQNEAQ (reference sequence). The CDR3 contains 17 residues. CDR3 amino acids: CASSRIIALSSYNERFF. The CDR3 DNA reads TGTGCCAGCAGCCGGATTATAGCCCTGAGCTCCTACAATGAGCGGTTCTTC.

On this clonotype itself: Just one base apart from a much larger clone, this may be a read error. The V and J genes are TRBV12-3 or TRBV12-4 and TRBJ2-3; 8 bases fit TRBD2. The CDR3 runs 14 residues. CDR3 amino acids: CASGLEGTRDTQYF. In DNA, the CDR3 is TGTGCCAGCGGTTTAGAAGGGACTAGAGATACGCAGTATTTT.

V usage is TRBV24-1 and J usage is TRBJ2-1, with 13 bases matching TRBD2. After removal of 0 bases from V and 8 bases from J, the junction contained 12 bases not matched to a gene. CDR1 is KGHDR, CDR2 SFDVKD, per germline. CDR3 size: 19 residues. CDR3: CATSDLTSGRAGVGYEQFF. CDR3 bases: TGTGCCACCAGTGATTTGACTAGCGGGAGGGCCGGGGTCGGCTATGAGCAGTTCTTC.

The chain links TRBV7-2 to TRBJ1-1; perhaps TRBD1 as D (5 bases). Germline V gene lookup returns CDR1 SGHTA and CDR2 FQGNSA. Trimming cost V 8 bases and J 5 bases, with 9 bases left between them. The CDR3 totals 11 residues. The chain's CDR3 is CASGGRTEAFF. The CDR3 DNA reads as TGTGCCAGCGGGGGGAGGACTGAAGCTTTCTTT.

This clonotype has at least ten counts. This chain joins TRBV12-3 or TRBV12-4 and TRBJ1-1; maybe TRBD1 (5 bases). This CDR3 region has 10 residues. The ends were cut back, 8 bases at V and 7 bases at J, with 8 bases in the middle. The CDR3 DNA reads TGTGCCAGCCGGGGCGTTGAAGCTTTCTTT. This encodes CASRGVEAFF.